This TCR beta chain was retrieved from a study of T cell responses to AZD1222 COVID-19 vaccine. Study-wide results and caveats: Donors, mostly white British, included more females; clonal diversity was possibly underestimated.

Repertoires were generated with immunoSEQ multiplex PCR, while TCRdb's copy carries only in-frame clones and drops some. This sample has about 93,000 clones, with around 89% found just once. V lost 6 bases and J lost 4; bases outside the gene matches: 15. The germline CDR1 and CDR2 sequences are WSHSY and SAAADI. The CDR3 covers 18 residues. Comment on this clone: Its antigen is unidentified.

Second doses were pooled across both intervals (about 4 or about 12 weeks). The sample in question was peripheral blood, obtained 28 days after the second AZD1222 dose. The receptor was derived from an adult who received the AZD1222 COVID-19 vaccine. The chain carries TRBV10-2 and TRBJ2-3, with 11 bases fitting TRBD2. CDR3 sequence reads: CASSQQGKLAGVSDTQYF. The CDR3 DNA reads TGCGCCAGCAGCCAACAAGGGAAACTAGCGGGAGTGTCAGATACGCAGTATTTT.